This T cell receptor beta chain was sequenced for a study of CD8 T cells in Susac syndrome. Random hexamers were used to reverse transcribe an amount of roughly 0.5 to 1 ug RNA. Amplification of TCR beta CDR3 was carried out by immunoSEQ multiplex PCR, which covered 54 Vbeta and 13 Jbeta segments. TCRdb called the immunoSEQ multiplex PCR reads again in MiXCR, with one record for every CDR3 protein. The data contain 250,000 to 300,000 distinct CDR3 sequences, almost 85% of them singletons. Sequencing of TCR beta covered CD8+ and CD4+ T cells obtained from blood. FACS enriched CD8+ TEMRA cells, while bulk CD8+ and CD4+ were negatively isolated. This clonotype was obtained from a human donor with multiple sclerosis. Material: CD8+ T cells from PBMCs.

The CDR3 DNA reads TGTGCCAGCAGCGAGGGACCGTCGAGCGGCTACACCTTC. Protein: CASSEGPSSGYTF. This chain uses TRBV11-2 with TRBJ1-2; a weak D match, TRBD1 (5 bases). CDR3 length: 13 amino acids. Trimming pared 5 bases from V and 8 bases from J, leaving 15 bases between. Germline V gives CDR1 SGHAT, CDR2 FQNNGV.